This entry lists 11 T cell receptor beta chains sequenced from one sample in a study of shared clonotypes between healthy human individuals. Measured with immunoSEQ multiplex PCR; TCRdb has only the in-frame clones, and not every one. The sample yields approximately 2.4 million clones, around 95% seen once. Sequencing was done on a sample of naive CD4+ T cells sorted from blood. Subset of the sample: CD45RA+ positively selected. Receptors were obtained from a man between 18 and 29 years old in good health.

The chain joins TRBV6-6 to TRBJ2-3; the D is unclear. The CDR3 runs 14 residues. CDR1 MNHNY and CDR2 SVGAGI come from the germline V gene (reference sequence). Trimming shortened V by 6 bases and J by 1 base, and 11 bases separated the two germline ends. The CDR3 sequence is CASSLTDRTDTQYF. As DNA, the CDR3 is TGTGCCAGCAGCTTGACTGATCGCACAGATACGCAGTATTTT.

This chain joins TRBV9 and TRBJ2-3; 11 bases fit TRBD2. The germline V gene has CDR1 SGDLS and CDR2 YYNGEE. The length of the CDR3 is 15 residues. The J segment lost 0 bases and the V segment lost 4 bases, leaving 1 base of the junction unmatched. CDR3 coding DNA: TGTGCCAGCAGCTCTAGCGGGAGGAGCACAGATACGCAGTATTTT. Amino acid sequence: CASSSSGRSTDTQYF.

J is TRBJ1-2 and V is TRBV10-3; D gene unclear. The germline CDR1 and CDR2 sequences are ENHRY and SYGVKD. The CDR3 sequence is 14 residues long. Trimming stripped 3 bases from V and 6 bases from J, with 14 bases between. CDR3 DNA sequence: TGTGCCATCAGTGATTTTCCGGGTGGAGATGGCTACACCTTC. It specifies CAISDFPGGDGYTF.

The CDR3 spells CATSSRSTSTDTQYF. CDR3 DNA sequence: TGTGCCACCAGCAGCCGGTCGACTAGCACAGATACGCAGTATTTT. This rearrangement joins TRBV15 to TRBJ2-3; D remains ambiguous. Germline CDR1 and CDR2: LNHNV and YYDKDF (reference sequence). Trimming shortened V by 3 bases and J by 0 bases, and 10 bases separated the two germline ends. This CDR3 contains 15 residues.

With respect to this clone: Within the sample, other DNA sequences also encode this same CDR3. This chain joins TRBV30 and TRBJ2-7, with 7 bases lining up with TRBD2. After removal of 0 bases from V and 5 bases from J, the junction contained 4 bases not matched to a gene. CDR3 size: 13 residues. Germline CDR1 is GTSNPN and CDR2 is SVGIG (reference sequence). CDR3 coding DNA: TGTGCCTGGAGTGTACGGGGAGGGAACGAGCAGTACTTC. Its protein product is CAWSVRGGNEQYF.

The chain links TRBV4-3 to TRBJ2-3, with 14 bases lining up with TRBD2. Trimming cost V 4 bases and J 0 bases; bases outside gene matches: 3. This CDR3 is 17 amino acids long. From germline, CDR1 is LGHNA and CDR2 YSLEER. The CDR3 loop is CASSRLAGGSSTDTQYF. DNA for the CDR3: TGCGCCAGCAGCCGACTAGCGGGAGGGTCTAGCACAGATACGCAGTATTTT.

The chain employs TRBV25-1 and TRBJ2-7; TRBD1 is a possible D gene (6 bases). CDR3 size: 12 residues. Trimming shortened V by 7 bases and J by 3 bases, and 10 bases separated the two germline ends. CDR1 and CDR2 (germline): MGHDK, SYGVNS. This chain's CDR3 is CASMDRVYEQYF. The CDR3 DNA sequence: TGTGCCAGCATGGACAGAGTCTACGAGCAGTACTTC.

The chain carries TRBV27 and TRBJ2-7; 11 bases map to TRBD2. Germline V gene data show CDR1 as MNHEY and CDR2 as SMNVEV (reference sequence). V lost 8 bases and J lost 6; bases outside the gene matches: 9. The CDR3 length is 14 residues. The DNA for the CDR3 is TGTGCCAGCGGTAGACTAGCGGGGACCGCCGAGCAGTACTTC. It specifies CASGRLAGTAEQYF.

The chain joins TRBV5-4 to TRBJ2-3; the D gene is possibly TRBD2 (6 bases). Germline loops: CDR1 SGHNT, CDR2 YYREEE (reference sequence). The CDR3 covers 17 residues. Trimming removed 4 bases at V and 4 bases at J, with 22 bases between. The CDR3 DNA is TGTGCCAGCAGCCACCTTTCCTTCCGGGAGCGAGCAGATACGCAGTATTTT. Protein sequence: CASSHLSFRERADTQYF.

V usage is TRBV11-2 and J usage is TRBJ1-4; D remains ambiguous. Germline CDR1 reads SGHAT; CDR2 reads FQNNGV. The V end was cut by 3 bases, the J end by 0 bases, with 8 bases between. The CDR3 consists of 15 residues. The CDR3 DNA sequence: TGTGCCAGCAGCTTTTTCGGAGCAACTAATGAAAAACTGTTTTTT. This translates into CASSFFGATNEKLFF.

The rearrangement links TRBV30 to TRBJ2-7, with TRBD2 as a possible D gene (6 bases). Germline loops: CDR1 GTSNPN, CDR2 SVGIG (reference sequence). The CDR3 is 13 residues long. V was pared by 3 bases and J by 4 bases, with 13 bases between. The CDR3 bases are TGTGCCTGGAGAACAGCGGGCGGTTACGAGCAGTACTTC. Protein sequence: CAWRTAGGYEQYF.